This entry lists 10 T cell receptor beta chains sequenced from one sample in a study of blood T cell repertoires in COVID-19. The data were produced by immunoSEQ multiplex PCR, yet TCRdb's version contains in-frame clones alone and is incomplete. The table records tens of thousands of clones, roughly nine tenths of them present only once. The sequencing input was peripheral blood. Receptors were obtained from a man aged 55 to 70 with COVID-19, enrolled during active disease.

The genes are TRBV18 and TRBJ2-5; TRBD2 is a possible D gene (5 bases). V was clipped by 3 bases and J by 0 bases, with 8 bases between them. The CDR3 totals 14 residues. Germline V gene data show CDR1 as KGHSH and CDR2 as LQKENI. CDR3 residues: CASSPRGDQETQYF. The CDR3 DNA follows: TGTGCCAGCTCACCTCGGGGAGACCAAGAGACCCAGTACTTC.

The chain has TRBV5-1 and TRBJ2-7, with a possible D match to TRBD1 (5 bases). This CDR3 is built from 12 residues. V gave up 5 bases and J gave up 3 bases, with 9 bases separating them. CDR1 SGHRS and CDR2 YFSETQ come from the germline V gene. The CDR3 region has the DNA TGCGCCAGCAGTCTCCAGGGCTACGAGCAGTACTTC. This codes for CASSLQGYEQYF.

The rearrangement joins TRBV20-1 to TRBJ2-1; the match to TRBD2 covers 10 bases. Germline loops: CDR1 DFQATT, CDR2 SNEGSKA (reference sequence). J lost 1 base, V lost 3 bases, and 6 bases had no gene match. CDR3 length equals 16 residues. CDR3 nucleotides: TGCAGTGCTAGTACCCTAGCGGGAGAGTCCTACAATGAGCAGTTCTTC. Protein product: CSASTLAGESYNEQFF.

In DNA, the CDR3 is TGCGCCAGCAGGTGGGGAGGAGGAGATACGCAGTATTTT. It yields the protein CASRWGGGDTQYF. The rearrangement uses TRBV10-2 and TRBJ2-3; D possibly corresponds to TRBD2 (6 bases). CDR3 length: 13 residues. Per the germline V gene, CDR1 is WSHSY and CDR2 is SAAADI. The V end lost 6 bases, the J end lost 5 bases, and 12 bases lay between the germline ends.

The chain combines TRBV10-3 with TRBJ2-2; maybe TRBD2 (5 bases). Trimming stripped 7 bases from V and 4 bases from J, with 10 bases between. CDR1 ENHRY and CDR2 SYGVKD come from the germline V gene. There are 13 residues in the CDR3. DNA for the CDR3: TGTGCCATCACTGGAGCGGCCACCGGGGAGCTGTTTTTT. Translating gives CAITGAATGELFF.

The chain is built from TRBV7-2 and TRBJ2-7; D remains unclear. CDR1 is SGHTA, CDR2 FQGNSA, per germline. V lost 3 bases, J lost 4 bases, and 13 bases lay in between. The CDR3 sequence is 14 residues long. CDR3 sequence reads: CASSFGAASYEQYF. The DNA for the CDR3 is TGTGCCAGCAGCTTCGGCGCGGCGTCATACGAGCAGTACTTC. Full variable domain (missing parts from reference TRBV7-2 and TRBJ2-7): GAGVSQSPSNKVTEKGKDVELRCDPISGHTALYWYRQSLGQGLEFLIYFQGNSAPDKSGLPSDRFSAERTGGSVSTLTIQRTQQEDSAVYLCASSFGAASYEQYFGPGTRLTVT.

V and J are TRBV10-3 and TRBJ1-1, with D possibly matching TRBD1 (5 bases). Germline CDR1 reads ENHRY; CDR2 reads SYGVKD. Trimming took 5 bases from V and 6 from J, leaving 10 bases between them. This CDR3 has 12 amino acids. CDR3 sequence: CAISPRGAEAFF. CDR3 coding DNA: TGTGCCATCAGTCCCCGGGGGGCTGAAGCTTTCTTT.

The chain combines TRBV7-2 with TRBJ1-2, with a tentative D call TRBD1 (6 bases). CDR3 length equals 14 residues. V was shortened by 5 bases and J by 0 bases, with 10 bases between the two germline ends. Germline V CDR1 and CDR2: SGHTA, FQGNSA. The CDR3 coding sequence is TGTGCCAGCAGCCCAGGGACACCTAACTATGGCTACACCTTC. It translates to CASSPGTPNYGYTF.

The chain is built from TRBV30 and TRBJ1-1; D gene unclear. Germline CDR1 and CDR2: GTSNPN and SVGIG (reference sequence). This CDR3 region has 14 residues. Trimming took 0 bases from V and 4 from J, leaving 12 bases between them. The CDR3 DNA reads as TGTGCCTGGAGTGTACGATTCTCGAGCACTGAAGCTTTCTTT. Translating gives CAWSVRFSSTEAFF.

CDR3 coding DNA: TGTGCCAGCCAGGGGGATGGGGGCTACACCTTC. It encodes CASQGDGGYTF. The genes are TRBV12-3 or TRBV12-4 and TRBJ1-2; 7 nucleotides line up with TRBD1. V trimming: 8 bases; J trimming: 8 bases; junction bases outside the gene matches: 5. The CDR3 has 11 amino acids.